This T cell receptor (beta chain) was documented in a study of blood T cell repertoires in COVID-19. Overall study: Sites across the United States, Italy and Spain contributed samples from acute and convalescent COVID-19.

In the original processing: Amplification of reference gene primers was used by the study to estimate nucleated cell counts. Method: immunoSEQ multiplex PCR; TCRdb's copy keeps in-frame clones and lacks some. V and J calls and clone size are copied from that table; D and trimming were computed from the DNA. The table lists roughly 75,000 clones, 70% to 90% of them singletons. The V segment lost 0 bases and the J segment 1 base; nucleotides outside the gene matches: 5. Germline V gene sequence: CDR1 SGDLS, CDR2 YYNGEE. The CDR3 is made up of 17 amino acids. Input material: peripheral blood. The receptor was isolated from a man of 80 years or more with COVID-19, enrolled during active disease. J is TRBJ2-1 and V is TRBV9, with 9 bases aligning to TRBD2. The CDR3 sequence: CASSVDASGASYNEQFF. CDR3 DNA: TGTGCCAGCAGCGTAGACGCTAGCGGGGCGTCCTACAATGAGCAGTTCTTC.